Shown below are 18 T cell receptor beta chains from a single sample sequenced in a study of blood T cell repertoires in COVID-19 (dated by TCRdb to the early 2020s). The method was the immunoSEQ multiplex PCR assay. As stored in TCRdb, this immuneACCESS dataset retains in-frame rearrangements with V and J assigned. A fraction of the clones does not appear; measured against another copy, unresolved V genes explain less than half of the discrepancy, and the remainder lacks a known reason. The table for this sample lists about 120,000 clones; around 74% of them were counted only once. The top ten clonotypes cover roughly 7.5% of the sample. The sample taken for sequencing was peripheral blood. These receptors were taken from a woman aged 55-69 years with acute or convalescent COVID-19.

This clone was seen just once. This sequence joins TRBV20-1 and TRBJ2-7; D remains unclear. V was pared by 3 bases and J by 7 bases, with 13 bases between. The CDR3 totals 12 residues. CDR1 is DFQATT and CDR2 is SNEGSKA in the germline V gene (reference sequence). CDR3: CSASPQVSEQYF. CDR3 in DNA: TGCAGTGCTAGTCCTCAGGTTTCGGAGCAGTACTTC.

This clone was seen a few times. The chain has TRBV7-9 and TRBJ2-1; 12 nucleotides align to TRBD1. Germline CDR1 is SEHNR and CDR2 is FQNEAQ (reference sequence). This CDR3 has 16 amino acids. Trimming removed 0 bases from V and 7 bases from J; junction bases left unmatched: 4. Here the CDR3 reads CASSLAGQGAGNEQFF. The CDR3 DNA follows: TGTGCCAGCAGCTTAGCGGGACAGGGGGCTGGGAATGAGCAGTTCTTC.

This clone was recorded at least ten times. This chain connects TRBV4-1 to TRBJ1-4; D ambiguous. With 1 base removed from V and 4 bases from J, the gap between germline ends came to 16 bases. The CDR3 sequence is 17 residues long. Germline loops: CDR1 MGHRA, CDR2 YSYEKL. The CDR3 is CASSQVGQRAGNEKLFF. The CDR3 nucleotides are TGCGCCAGCAGCCAAGTTGGGCAACGGGCGGGTAATGAAAAACTGTTTTTT.

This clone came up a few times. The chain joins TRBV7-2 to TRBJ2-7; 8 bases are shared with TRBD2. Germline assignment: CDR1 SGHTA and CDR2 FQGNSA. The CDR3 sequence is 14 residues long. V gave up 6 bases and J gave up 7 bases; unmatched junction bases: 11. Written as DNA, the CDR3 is TGTGCCAGCAGTGCGGCGGGGGGAGGTGGTGAGCAGTACTTC. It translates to CASSAAGGGGEQYF.

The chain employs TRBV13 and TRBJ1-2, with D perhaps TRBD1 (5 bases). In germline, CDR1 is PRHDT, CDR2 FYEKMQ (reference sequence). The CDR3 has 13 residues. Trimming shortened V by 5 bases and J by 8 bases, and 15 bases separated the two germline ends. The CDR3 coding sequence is TGTGCCAGCAGCCCGGTAGGGGTTACGGGCTACACCTTC. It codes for CASSPVGVTGYTF.

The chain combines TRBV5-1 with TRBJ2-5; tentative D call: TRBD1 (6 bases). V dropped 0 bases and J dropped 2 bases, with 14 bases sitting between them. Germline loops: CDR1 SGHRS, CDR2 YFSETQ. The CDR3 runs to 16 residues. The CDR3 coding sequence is TGCGCCAGCAGCTTGGGACCCTCCGGACAGCAAGAGACCCAGTACTTC. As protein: CASSLGPSGQQETQYF. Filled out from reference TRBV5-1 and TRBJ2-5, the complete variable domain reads KAGVTQTPRYLIKTRGQQVTLSCSPISGHRSVSWYQQTPGQGLQFLFEYFSETQRNKGNFPGRFSGRQFSNSRSEMNVSTLELGDSALYLCASSLGPSGQQETQYFGPGTRLLVL.

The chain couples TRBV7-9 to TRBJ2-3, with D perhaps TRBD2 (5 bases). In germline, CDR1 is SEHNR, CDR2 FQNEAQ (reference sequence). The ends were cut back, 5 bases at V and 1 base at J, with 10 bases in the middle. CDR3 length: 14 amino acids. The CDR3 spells CASSQDWGTDTQYF. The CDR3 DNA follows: TGTGCCAGCAGCCAGGACTGGGGCACAGATACGCAGTATTTT.

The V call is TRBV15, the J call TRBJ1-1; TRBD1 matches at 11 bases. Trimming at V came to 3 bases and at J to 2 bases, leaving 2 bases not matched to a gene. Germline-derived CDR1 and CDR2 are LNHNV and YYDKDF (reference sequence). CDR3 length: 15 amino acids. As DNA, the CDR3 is TGTGCCACCAGCAGGGACAGGGGGCAAAACACTGAAGCTTTCTTT. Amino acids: CATSRDRGQNTEAFF.

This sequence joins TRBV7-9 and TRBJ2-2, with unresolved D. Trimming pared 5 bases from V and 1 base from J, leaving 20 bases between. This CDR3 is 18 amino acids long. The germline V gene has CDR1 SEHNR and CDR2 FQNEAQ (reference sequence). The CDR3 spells CASSPKILYSRNTGELFF. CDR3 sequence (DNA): TGTGCCAGCAGCCCCAAGATACTCTACAGCAGGAACACCGGGGAGCTGTTTTTT. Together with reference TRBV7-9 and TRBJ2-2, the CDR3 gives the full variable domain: DTGVSQNPRHKITKRGQNVTFRCDPISEHNRLYWYRQTLGQGPEFLTYFQNEAQLEKSRLLSDRFSAERPKGSFSTLEIQRTEQGDSAMYLCASSPKILYSRNTGELFFGEGSRLTVL.

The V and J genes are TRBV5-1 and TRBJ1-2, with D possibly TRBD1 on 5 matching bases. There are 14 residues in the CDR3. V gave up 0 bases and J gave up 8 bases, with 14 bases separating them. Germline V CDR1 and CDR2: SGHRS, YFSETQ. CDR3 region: CASSLDVRKGGYTF. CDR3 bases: TGCGCCAGCAGCTTGGACGTCAGGAAGGGGGGCTACACCTTC.

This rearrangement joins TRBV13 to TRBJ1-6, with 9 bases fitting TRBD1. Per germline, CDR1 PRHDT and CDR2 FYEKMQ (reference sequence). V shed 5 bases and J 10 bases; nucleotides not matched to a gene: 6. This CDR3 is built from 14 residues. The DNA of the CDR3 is TGTGCCAGCAGCCTGGACAGGGGTAACTCACCCCTCCACTTT. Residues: CASSLDRGNSPLHF.

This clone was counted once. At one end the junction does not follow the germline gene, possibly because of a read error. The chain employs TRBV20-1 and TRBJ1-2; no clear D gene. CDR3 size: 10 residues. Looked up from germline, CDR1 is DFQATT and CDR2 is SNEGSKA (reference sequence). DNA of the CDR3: TGCAGTGTTAGAGGTGGCGGCTACACCTTC. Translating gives CSVRGGGYTF.

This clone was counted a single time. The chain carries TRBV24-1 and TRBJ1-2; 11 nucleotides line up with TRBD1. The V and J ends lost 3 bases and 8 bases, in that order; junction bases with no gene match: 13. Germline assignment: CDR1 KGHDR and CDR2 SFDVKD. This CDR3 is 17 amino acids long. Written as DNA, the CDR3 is TGTGCCACCAGTGATCCAACCGGGACAGGGGGGTTAGGGGGCTACACCTTC. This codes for CATSDPTGTGGLGGYTF.

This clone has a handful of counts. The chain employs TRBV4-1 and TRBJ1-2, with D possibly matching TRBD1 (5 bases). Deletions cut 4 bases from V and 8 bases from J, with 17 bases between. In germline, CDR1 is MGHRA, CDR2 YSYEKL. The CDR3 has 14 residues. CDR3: CASSPAGPNVGYTF. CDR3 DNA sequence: TGCGCCAGCAGCCCCGCGGGACCGAACGTCGGCTACACCTTC.

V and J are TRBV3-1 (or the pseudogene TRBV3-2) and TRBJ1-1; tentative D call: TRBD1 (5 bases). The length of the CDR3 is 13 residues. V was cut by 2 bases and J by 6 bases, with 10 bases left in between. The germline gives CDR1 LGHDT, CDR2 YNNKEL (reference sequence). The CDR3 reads CASSQRQGAEAFF. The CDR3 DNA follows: TGTGCCAGCAGCCAACGCCAAGGGGCTGAAGCTTTCTTT.

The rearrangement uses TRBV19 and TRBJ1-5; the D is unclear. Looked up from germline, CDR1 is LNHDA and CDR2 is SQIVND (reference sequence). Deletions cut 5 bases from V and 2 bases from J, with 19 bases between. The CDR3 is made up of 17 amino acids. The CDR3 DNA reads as TGTGCCAGTAGTCAGCGGGCCCGGGTAGGTGGCAATCAGCCCCAGCATTTT. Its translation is CASSQRARVGGNQPQHF. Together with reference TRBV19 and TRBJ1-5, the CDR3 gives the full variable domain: DGGITQSPKYLFRKEGQNVTLSCEQNLNHDAMYWYRQDPGQGLRLIYYSQIVNDFQKGDIAEGYSVSREKKESFPLTVTSAQKNPTAFYLCASSQRARVGGNQPQHFGDGTRLSIL.

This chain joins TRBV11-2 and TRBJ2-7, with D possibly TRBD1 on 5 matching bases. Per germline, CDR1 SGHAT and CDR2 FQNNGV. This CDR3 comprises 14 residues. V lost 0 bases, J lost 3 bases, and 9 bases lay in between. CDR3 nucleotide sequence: TGTGCCAGCAGCTTAGATTGGACAAACTACGAGCAGTACTTC. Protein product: CASSLDWTNYEQYF.

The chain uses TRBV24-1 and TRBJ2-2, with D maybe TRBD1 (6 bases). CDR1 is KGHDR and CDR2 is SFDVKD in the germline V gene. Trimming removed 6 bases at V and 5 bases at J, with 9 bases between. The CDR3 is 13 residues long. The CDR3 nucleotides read TGTGCCACCAGTAAGGGGGAAACCGGGGAGCTGTTTTTT. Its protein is CATSKGETGELFF.